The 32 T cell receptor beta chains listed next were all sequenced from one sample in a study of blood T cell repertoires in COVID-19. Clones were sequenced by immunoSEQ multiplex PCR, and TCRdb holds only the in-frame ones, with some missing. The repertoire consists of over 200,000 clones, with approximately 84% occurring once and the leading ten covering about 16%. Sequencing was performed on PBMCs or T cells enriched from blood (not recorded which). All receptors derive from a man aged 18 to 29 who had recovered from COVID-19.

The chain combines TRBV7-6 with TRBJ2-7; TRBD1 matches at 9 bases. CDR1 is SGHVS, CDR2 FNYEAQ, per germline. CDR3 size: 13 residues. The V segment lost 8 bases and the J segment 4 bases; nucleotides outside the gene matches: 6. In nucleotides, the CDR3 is TGTGCCAGCTCCCGGGACAGGGCATACGAGCAGTACTTC. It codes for CASSRDRAYEQYF.

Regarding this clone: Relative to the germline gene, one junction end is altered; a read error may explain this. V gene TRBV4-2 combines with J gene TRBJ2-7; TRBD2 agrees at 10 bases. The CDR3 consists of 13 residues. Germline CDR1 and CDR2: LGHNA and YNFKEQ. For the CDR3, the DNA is TGTGCCAGCAGCCCAACGTTCGGGACTAGCGTGGACTTC. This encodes CASSPTFGTSVDF.

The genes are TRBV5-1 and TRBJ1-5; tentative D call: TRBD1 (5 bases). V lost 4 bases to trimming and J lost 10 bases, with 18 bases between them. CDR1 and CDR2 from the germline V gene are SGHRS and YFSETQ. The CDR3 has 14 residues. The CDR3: CASSRGPEQGPQHF. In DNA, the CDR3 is TGCGCCAGCAGCCGTGGACCGGAGCAGGGACCCCAGCATTTT. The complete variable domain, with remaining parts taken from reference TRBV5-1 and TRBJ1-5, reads KAGVTQTPRYLIKTRGQQVTLSCSPISGHRSVSWYQQTPGQGLQFLFEYFSETQRNKGNFPGRFSGRQFSNSRSEMNVSTLELGDSALYLCASSRGPEQGPQHFGDGTRLSIL.

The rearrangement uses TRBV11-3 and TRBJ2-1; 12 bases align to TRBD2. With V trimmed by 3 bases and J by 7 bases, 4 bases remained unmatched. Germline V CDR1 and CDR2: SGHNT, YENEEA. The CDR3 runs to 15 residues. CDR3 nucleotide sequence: TGTGCCAGCAGCTTCCTAGCGGGGGGGCCAAATGAGCAGTTCTTC. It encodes CASSFLAGGPNEQFF. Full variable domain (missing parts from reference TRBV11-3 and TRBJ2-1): EAGVVQSPRYKIIEKKQPVAFWCNPISGHNTLYWYLQNLGQGPELLIRYENEEAVDDSQLPKDRFSAERLKGVDSTLKIQPAELGDSAVYLCASSFLAGGPNEQFFGPGTRLTVL.

The CDR3 DNA is TGTGCCACCCGACGAGAGGGGGCTAACTATGGCTACACCTTC. Protein: CATRREGANYGYTF. This chain connects TRBV6-5 to TRBJ1-2; maybe TRBD1 (6 bases). CDR1 is MNHEY, CDR2 SVGAGI, per germline. The CDR3 contains 14 residues. V shed 10 bases and J shed 0 bases, with 15 bases lying between them.

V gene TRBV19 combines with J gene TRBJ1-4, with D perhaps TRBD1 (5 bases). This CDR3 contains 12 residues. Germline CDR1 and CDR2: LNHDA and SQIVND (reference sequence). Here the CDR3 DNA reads TGTCCTAGGGGTTTGTTGGATGAAAAACTGTTTTTT. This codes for CPRGLLDEKLFF.

The CDR3: CASSEISGESGTNEQFF. The CDR3 DNA follows: TGCGCCAGCAGTGAAATTAGCGGGGAGTCAGGGACCAATGAGCAGTTCTTC. The chain is built from TRBV10-1 and TRBJ2-1; TRBD2 aligns across 8 bases. The CDR3 is made up of 17 amino acids. Trimming at V came to 3 bases and at J to 6 bases, leaving 13 bases not matched to a gene. Germline values: CDR1 WNHNN, CDR2 SYGVQD (reference sequence).

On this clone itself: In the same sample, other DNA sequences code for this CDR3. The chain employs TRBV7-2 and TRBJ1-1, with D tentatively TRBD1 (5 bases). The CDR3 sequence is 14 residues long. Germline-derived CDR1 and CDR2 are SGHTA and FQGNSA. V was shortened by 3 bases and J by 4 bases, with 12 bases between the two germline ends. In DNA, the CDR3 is TGTGCCAGCAGCTTTACGGGGGAGAGCACTGAAGCTTTCTTT. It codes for CASSFTGESTEAFF.

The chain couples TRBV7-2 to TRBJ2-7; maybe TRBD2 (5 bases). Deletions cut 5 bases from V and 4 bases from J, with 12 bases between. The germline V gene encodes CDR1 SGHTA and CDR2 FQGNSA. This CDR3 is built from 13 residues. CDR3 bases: TGTGCCAGCAGCGGGCCCGGGAAATACGAGCAGTACTTC. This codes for CASSGPGKYEQYF.

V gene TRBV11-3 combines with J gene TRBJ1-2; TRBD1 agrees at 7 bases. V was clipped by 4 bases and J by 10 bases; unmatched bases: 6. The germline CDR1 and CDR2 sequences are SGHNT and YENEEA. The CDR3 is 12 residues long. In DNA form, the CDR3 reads TGTGCCAGCAGCTCTGACAGGGAACTCTACACCTTC. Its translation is CASSSDRELYTF. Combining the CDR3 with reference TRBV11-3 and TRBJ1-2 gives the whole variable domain EAGVVQSPRYKIIEKKQPVAFWCNPISGHNTLYWYLQNLGQGPELLIRYENEEAVDDSQLPKDRFSAERLKGVDSTLKIQPAELGDSAVYLCASSSDRELYTFGSGTRLTVV.

Here the CDR3 DNA reads TGTGCCAGCAGCACGACTAGCGGGAGTTTAGGGGAGCTGTTTTTT. It is translated as CASSTTSGSLGELFF. The chain carries TRBV2 and TRBJ2-2, with 12 bases that match TRBD2. V lost 6 bases and J lost 8; bases outside the gene matches: 7. Germline assignment: CDR1 SNHLY and CDR2 FYNNEI. There are 15 residues in the CDR3.

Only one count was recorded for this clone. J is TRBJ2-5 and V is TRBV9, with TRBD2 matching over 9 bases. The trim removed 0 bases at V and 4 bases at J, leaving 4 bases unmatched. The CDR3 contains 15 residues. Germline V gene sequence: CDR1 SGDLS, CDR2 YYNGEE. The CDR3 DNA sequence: TGTGCCAGCAGCGTAGTAGCGGGAGTTGGAGAGACCCAGTACTTC. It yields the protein CASSVVAGVGETQYF.

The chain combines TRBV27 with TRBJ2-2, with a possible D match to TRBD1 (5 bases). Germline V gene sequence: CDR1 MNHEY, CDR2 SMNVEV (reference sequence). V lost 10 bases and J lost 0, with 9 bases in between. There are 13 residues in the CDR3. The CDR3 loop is CATGHPNTGELFF. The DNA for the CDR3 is TGTGCCACCGGACACCCGAACACCGGGGAGCTGTTTTTT.

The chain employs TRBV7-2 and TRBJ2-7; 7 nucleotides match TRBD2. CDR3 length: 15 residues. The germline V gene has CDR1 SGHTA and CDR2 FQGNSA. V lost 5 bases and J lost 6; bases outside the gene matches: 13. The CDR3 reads CASSLGRGLVSEQYF. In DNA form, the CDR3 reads TGTGCCAGCAGCCTTGGGCGGGGGTTAGTCTCCGAGCAGTACTTC.

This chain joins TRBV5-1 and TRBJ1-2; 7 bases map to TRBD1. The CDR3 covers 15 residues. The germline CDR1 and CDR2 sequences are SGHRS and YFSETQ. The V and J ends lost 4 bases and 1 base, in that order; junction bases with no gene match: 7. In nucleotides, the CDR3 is TGCGCCAGCAGCGGCGGGGACAGCGGTAACTATGGCTACACCTTC. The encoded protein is CASSGGDSGNYGYTF.

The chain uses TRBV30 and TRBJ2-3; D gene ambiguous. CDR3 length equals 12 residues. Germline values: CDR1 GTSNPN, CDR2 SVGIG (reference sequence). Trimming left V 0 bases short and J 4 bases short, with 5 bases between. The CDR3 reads CAWSVPPDTQYF. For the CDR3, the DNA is TGTGCCTGGAGTGTCCCTCCAGATACGCAGTATTTT.

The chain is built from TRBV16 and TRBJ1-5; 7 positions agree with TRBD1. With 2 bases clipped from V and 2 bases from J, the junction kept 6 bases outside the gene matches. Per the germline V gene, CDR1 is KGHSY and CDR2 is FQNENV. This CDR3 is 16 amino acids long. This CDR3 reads CASSQTVGQGNQPQHF. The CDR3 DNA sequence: TGTGCCAGCAGCCAAACCGTCGGACAGGGCAATCAGCCCCAGCATTTT.

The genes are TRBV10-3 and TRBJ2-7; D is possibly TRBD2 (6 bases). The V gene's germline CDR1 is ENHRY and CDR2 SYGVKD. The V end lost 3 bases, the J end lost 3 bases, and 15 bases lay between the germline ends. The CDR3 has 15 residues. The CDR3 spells CAISEKGIAVYEQYF. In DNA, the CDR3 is TGTGCCATCAGTGAAAAGGGGATAGCGGTCTACGAGCAGTACTTC.

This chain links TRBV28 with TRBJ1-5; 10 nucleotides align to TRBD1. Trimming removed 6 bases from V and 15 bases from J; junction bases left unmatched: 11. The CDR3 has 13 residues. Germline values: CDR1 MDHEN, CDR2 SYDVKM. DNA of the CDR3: TGTGCCAGCAGAACTGGGGGACAGGGGCGGTTGCATTTT. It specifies CASRTGGQGRLHF.

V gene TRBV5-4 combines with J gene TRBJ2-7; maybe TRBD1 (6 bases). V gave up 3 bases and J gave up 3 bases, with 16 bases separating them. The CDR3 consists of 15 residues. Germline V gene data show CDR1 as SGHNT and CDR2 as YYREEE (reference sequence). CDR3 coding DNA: TGTGCCAGCAGCTCGGGGACAAACCCTCACTACGAGCAGTACTTC. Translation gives CASSSGTNPHYEQYF.

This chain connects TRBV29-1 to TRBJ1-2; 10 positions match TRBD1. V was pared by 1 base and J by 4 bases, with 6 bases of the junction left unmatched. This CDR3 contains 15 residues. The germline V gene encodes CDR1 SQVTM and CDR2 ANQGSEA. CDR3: CSVEGTDRGAYGYTF. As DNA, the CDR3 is TGCAGCGTTGAAGGGACGGACAGGGGGGCCTATGGCTACACCTTC.

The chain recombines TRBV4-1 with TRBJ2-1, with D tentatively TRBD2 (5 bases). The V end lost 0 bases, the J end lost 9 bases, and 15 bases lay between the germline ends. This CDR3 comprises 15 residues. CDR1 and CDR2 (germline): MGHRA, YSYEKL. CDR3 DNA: TGCGCCAGCAGCCAAGACAACACCGGGAAGGGTGAGCAGTTCTTC. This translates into CASSQDNTGKGEQFF.

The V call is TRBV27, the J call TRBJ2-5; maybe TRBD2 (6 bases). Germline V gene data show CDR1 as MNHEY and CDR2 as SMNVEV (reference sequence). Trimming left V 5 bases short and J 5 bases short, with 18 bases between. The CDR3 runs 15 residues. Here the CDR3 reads CASSKSTGARETQYF. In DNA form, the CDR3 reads TGTGCCAGCAGTAAAAGCACGGGAGCGAGGGAGACCCAGTACTTC.

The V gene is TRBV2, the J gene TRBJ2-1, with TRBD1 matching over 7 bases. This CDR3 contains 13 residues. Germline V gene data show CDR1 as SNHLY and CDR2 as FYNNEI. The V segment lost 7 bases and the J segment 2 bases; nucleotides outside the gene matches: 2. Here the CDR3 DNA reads TGTGCCAGCAACAGGGGAACCTACAATGAGCAGTTCTTC. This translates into CASNRGTYNEQFF.

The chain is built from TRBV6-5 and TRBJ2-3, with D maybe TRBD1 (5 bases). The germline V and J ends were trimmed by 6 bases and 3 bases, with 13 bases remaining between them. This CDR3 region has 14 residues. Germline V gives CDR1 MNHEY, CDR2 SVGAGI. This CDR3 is CASSVGQGTDTQYF. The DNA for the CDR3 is TGTGCCAGCAGCGTAGGCCAGGGAACAGATACGCAGTATTTT.

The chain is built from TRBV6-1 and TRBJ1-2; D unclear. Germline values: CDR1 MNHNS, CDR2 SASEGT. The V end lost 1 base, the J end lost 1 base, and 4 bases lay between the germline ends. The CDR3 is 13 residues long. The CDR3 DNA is TGTGCCAGCAGTGAAGGCAGTAACTATGGCTACACCTTC. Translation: CASSEGSNYGYTF.

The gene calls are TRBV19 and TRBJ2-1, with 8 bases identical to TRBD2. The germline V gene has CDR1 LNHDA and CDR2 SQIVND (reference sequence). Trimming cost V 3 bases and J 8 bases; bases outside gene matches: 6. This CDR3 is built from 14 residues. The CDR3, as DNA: TGTGCCAGTAGTATGCGCGGGAGGCACCATGAGCAGTTCTTC. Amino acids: CASSMRGRHHEQFF.

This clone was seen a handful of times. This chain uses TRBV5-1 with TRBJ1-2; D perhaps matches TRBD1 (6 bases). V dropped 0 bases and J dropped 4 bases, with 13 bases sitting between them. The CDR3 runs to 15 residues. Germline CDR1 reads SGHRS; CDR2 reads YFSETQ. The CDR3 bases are TGCGCCAGCAGCTTGGCGACAGGATTTTCCTATGGCTACACCTTC. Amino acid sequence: CASSLATGFSYGYTF.

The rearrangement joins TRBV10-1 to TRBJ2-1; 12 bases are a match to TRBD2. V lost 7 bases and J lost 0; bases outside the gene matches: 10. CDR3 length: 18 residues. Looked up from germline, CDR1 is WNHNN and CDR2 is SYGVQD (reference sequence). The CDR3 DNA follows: TGCGCCAGCACTGCTAGCGGGGGGGCCATGAGCTCCTACAATGAGCAGTTCTTC. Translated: CASTASGGAMSSYNEQFF.

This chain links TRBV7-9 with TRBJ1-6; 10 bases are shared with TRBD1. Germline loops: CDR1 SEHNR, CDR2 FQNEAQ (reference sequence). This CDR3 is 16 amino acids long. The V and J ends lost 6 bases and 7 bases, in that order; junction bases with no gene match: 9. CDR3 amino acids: CASRTSPGQGNSPLHF. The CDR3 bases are TGTGCCAGCAGAACATCTCCGGGACAGGGGAATTCACCCCTCCACTTT.

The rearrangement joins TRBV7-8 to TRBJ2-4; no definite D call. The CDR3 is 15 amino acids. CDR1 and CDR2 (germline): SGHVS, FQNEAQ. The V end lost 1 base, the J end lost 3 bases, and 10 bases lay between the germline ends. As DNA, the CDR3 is TGTGCCAGCAGCTTAGGGCCGTATATCAAAAACATTCAGTACTTC. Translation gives CASSLGPYIKNIQYF.

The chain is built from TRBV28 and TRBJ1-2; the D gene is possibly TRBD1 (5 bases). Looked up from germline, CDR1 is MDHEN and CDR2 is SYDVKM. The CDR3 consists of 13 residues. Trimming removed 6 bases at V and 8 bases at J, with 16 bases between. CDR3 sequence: CASSHSSREGYTF. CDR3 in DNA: TGTGCCAGCAGCCACTCCTCCAGGGAAGGCTACACCTTC.